Below, 23 T cell receptor beta chains from the same sample are listed, as sequenced in a study of T cells in Graves' hyperthyroidism and ophthalmopathy. The CDR3 regions of TCR beta were amplified from RNA transcripts. Using the HTBI primer set, a first-round RT-PCR was run on the TCR CDR3. TCRdb analysed the multiplex PCR reads with MiXCR anew, one entry per CDR3 protein. The data hold about 360,000 distinct CDR3 sequences, with roughly 13% observed a single time. The specimen was blood. The receptor source for this set is a woman aged 18-29 years with Graves' hyperthyroidism.

The chain couples TRBV2 to TRBJ1-6; D remains unclear. The CDR3 spans 13 residues. The germline V gene has CDR1 SNHLY and CDR2 FYNNEI. V was trimmed by 1 base and J by 9 bases, leaving 7 bases between them. CDR3 region: CASSEERTSPLHF. CDR3 in DNA: TGTGCCAGCAGTGAAGAGCGGACTTCACCCCTCCACTTT.

In its sample, this clonotype was seen many times. This chain connects TRBV7-3 to TRBJ1-1; no clear D. Trimming shortened V by 2 bases and J by 4 bases, and 8 bases separated the two germline ends. CDR3 length: 13 amino acids. Germline V gives CDR1 SGHTA, CDR2 FQGTGA. CDR3 sequence reads: CASSLWARTEAFF. DNA for the CDR3: TGTGCCAGCAGCTTATGGGCACGCACTGAAGCTTTCTTT.

This clonotype has at least ten counts. This chain connects TRBV25-1 to TRBJ2-1; TRBD2 might be the D (7 bases). The V gene's germline CDR1 is MGHDK and CDR2 SYGVNS. Trimming removed 2 bases at V and 5 bases at J, with 16 bases between. CDR3 length: 16 amino acids. The CDR3: CASSELGGLRNNEQFF. The CDR3, as DNA: TGTGCCAGCAGTGAACTGGGGGGGCTCAGGAACAATGAGCAGTTCTTC.

This clonotype has at least ten counts. CDR3: CASSRQGGTNTEAFF. The CDR3 bases are TGTGCCAGCAGTCGACAGGGCGGGACGAACACTGAAGCTTTCTTT. The rearrangement links TRBV6-1 to TRBJ1-1; the match to TRBD1 covers 7 bases. V lost 5 bases and J lost 1; bases outside the gene matches: 7. Germline lookup yields CDR1 MNHNS and CDR2 SASEGT. The CDR3 runs to 15 residues.

This clonotype was detected ten times or more. The chain joins TRBV5-5 to TRBJ2-7, with 9 positions matching TRBD1. CDR1 and CDR2 from the germline V gene are SGHKS and YYEKEE (reference sequence). The CDR3 is 15 amino acids. V gave up 3 bases and J gave up 5 bases; unmatched junction bases: 9. As DNA, the CDR3 is TGTGCCAGCAGCTCCTGGGAACAGGGGGCCGACGAGCAGTACTTC. This encodes CASSSWEQGADEQYF.

The chain has TRBV9 and TRBJ2-5; 7 bases align to TRBD1. In germline, CDR1 is SGDLS, CDR2 YYNGEE. CDR3 size: 16 residues. Trimming took 3 bases from V and 2 from J; bases not matched to a gene: 10. The CDR3 spells CASSAIVPGQQETQYF. The CDR3 DNA sequence: TGTGCCAGCAGCGCGATCGTGCCGGGACAGCAAGAGACCCAGTACTTC.

The chain is built from TRBV24-1 and TRBJ2-1, with D possibly TRBD1 on 6 matching bases. Deletions cut 0 bases from V and 8 bases from J, with 13 bases between. CDR3 size: 15 residues. Germline-derived CDR1 and CDR2 are KGHDR and SFDVKD. In nucleotides, the CDR3 is TGTGCCACCAGTGATTTGGCAGGGGCCCTCGATGAGCAGTTCTTC. Protein sequence: CATSDLAGALDEQFF.

The rearrangement links TRBV19 to TRBJ2-3; D is undetermined. Trimming cost V 10 bases and J 2 bases, with 7 bases left between them. The length of the CDR3 is 11 residues. Germline lookup yields CDR1 LNHDA and CDR2 SQIVND (reference sequence). CDR3 sequence reads: CATSYTDTQYF. For the CDR3, the DNA is TGTGCCACCTCCTACACAGATACGCAGTATTTT.

This clonotype has just a few counts. The V call is TRBV5-6, the J call TRBJ2-2; D is possibly TRBD1 (5 bases). V was trimmed by 4 bases and J by 6 bases, leaving 10 bases between them. Germline-derived CDR1 and CDR2 are SGHDT and YYEEEE. The CDR3 spans 13 residues. The CDR3 nucleotides are TGTGCCAGCAGCGCCAGGGATTCCGGGGAGCTGTTTTTT. Its protein product is CASSARDSGELFF. The full variable domain, its missing parts supplied by reference TRBV5-6 and TRBJ2-2, is DAGVTQSPTHLIKTRGQQVTLRCSPKSGHDTVSWYQQALGQGPQFIFQYYEEEERQRGNFPDRFSGHQFPNYSSELNVNALLLGDSALYLCASSARDSGELFFGEGSRLTVL.

This clonotype has at least ten counts. V gene TRBV19 combines with J gene TRBJ2-5; weak D call: TRBD2 (6 bases). Germline loops: CDR1 LNHDA, CDR2 SQIVND (reference sequence). CDR3 length: 14 residues. The V end was cut by 7 bases, the J end by 2 bases, with 14 bases between. The CDR3 protein is CASTLDGGQETQYF. The CDR3, as DNA: TGTGCCAGTACCTTGGACGGGGGACAAGAGACCCAGTACTTC.

This clonotype came up many times. The chain recombines TRBV3-1 with TRBJ1-1; D might be TRBD1 (5 bases). The CDR3 has 14 residues. The germline V gene encodes CDR1 LGHDT and CDR2 YNNKEL (reference sequence). V was shortened by 4 bases and J by 3 bases, with 12 bases between the two germline ends. CDR3 loop: CASSLRGAYTEAFF. The CDR3 DNA is TGTGCCAGCAGCCTCCGGGGCGCGTACACTGAAGCTTTCTTT.

This clonotype has more than one count but fewer than ten. The CDR3 DNA is TGTGCCAGCAGCCCGCGGGACAGGGACTCCTACAATGAGCAGTTCTTC. Its protein is CASSPRDRDSYNEQFF. The chain couples TRBV9 to TRBJ2-1; 9 nucleotides match TRBD1. V shed 4 bases, J shed 0 bases, and the junction held 5 bases outside the gene matches. The length of the CDR3 is 16 residues. Germline V gene lookup returns CDR1 SGDLS and CDR2 YYNGEE.

This clonotype showed up many times. The chain is built from TRBV27 and TRBJ2-5; D call uncertain. The CDR3 runs 13 residues. The germline gives CDR1 MNHEY, CDR2 SMNVEV (reference sequence). V lost 2 bases and J lost 6, with 10 bases in between. The CDR3 DNA reads TGTGCCAGCAGTTTAAAAATAGGAAAGACCCAGTACTTC. The encoded protein is CASSLKIGKTQYF.

Many counts were recorded for this clonotype. The CDR3 is CASSQARSEQYF. In nucleotides, the CDR3 is TGTGCCAGCAGCCAAGCTCGGAGCGAGCAGTACTTC. The chain carries TRBV3-1 and TRBJ2-7; D gene unclear. Trimming removed 1 base at V and 6 bases at J, with 7 bases between. CDR1 and CDR2 from the germline V gene are LGHDT and YNNKEL (reference sequence). The CDR3 is 12 residues long.

This clonotype was detected many times. The chain joins TRBV28 to TRBJ2-7; 9 bases line up with TRBD1. The trim removed 2 bases at V and 3 bases at J, leaving 14 bases unmatched. The CDR3 has 18 amino acids. From germline, CDR1 is MDHEN and CDR2 SYDVKM. CDR3 nucleotides: TGTGCCAGCAGTTTAGACCGGGACAGGGTAAGGGGAAACTACGAGCAGTACTTC. It is translated as CASSLDRDRVRGNYEQYF. Looking up the rest from reference TRBV28 and TRBJ2-7 gives the full variable domain: DVKVTQSSRYLVKRTGEKVFLECVQDMDHENMFWYRQDPGLGLRLIYFSYDVKMKEKGDIPEGYSVSREKKERFSLILESASTNQTSMYLCASSLDRDRVRGNYEQYFGPGTRLTVT.

This clonotype was detected ten times or more. The rearrangement joins TRBV4-2 to TRBJ2-3; 8 nucleotides agree with TRBD1. V lost 0 bases, J lost 2 bases, and 7 bases stayed unmatched. CDR1 LGHNA and CDR2 YNFKEQ come from the germline V gene. The CDR3 sequence is 17 residues long. The CDR3 DNA sequence: TGTGCCAGCAGCCAAGATTGGGCAGGGGGCATCACAGATACGCAGTATTTT. As protein: CASSQDWAGGITDTQYF.

There are a few counts of this clonotype. J is TRBJ2-3 and V is TRBV5-1; D is undetermined. Looked up from germline, CDR1 is SGHRS and CDR2 is YFSETQ. The CDR3 spans 14 residues. V was clipped by 1 base and J by 3 bases, with 9 bases between them. The CDR3 DNA reads as TGCGCCAGCAGCTTGTATATAGTTACAGATACGCAGTATTTT. This encodes CASSLYIVTDTQYF.

The chain joins TRBV9 to TRBJ2-6, with D unclear. Germline V CDR1 and CDR2: SGDLS, YYNGEE. This CDR3 has 19 residues. V was pared by 0 bases and J by 1 base, with 17 bases between. The CDR3 loop reads CASSVETRARSSGANVLTF. The CDR3 DNA reads as TGTGCCAGCAGCGTAGAGACAAGGGCTAGGTCTTCTGGGGCCAACGTCCTGACTTTC.

This clonotype was seen ten or more times. The gene calls are TRBV2 and TRBJ2-3; 8 bases match TRBD2. Germline V CDR1 and CDR2: SNHLY, FYNNEI. The J segment lost 4 bases and the V segment lost 3 bases, leaving 6 bases of the junction unmatched. This CDR3 contains 15 residues. CDR3 loop: CASSEEAGEADTQYF. The CDR3 DNA reads TGTGCCAGCAGTGAGGAAGCGGGGGAGGCAGATACGCAGTATTTT.

The chain employs TRBV5-5 and TRBJ1-6; D is ambiguous. The CDR3 loop spans 14 amino acids. Germline V gene lookup returns CDR1 SGHKS and CDR2 YYEKEE (reference sequence). Deletions cut 0 bases from V and 5 bases from J, with 6 bases between. As DNA, the CDR3 is TGTGCCAGCAGCTTGGGACACGATAATTCACCCCTCCACTTT. Translating it yields CASSLGHDNSPLHF.

There are many counts of this clonotype. The chain uses TRBV5-1 and TRBJ2-2; D gene unclear. V lost 4 bases and J 3 bases, leaving 13 bases between the germline ends. The CDR3 covers 15 residues. Germline V gene data show CDR1 as SGHRS and CDR2 as YFSETQ. Here the CDR3 reads CASSRVGFDTGELFF. The CDR3 DNA is TGCGCCAGCAGCCGGGTGGGGTTCGACACCGGGGAGCTGTTTTTT. Using reference TRBV5-1 and TRBJ2-2 for the parts outside the CDR3, the full variable domain is KAGVTQTPRYLIKTRGQQVTLSCSPISGHRSVSWYQQTPGQGLQFLFEYFSETQRNKGNFPGRFSGRQFSNSRSEMNVSTLELGDSALYLCASSRVGFDTGELFFGEGSRLTVL.

The sample holds many counts of this clonotype. V is TRBV7-8 and J is TRBJ1-5; 8 nucleotides line up with TRBD1. The germline V gene has CDR1 SGHVS and CDR2 FQNEAQ. After removal of 5 bases from V and 5 bases from J, the junction contained 8 bases not matched to a gene. This CDR3 contains 15 residues. CDR3 nucleotide sequence: TGTGCCAGCAGCCCTGGACAGGGTGGGGATCAGCCCCAGCATTTT. It translates to CASSPGQGGDQPQHF.

This clonotype has just a few counts. This rearrangement joins TRBV28 to TRBJ2-3; possible D gene TRBD1, 6 bases. V lost 3 bases and J lost 0, with 16 bases in between. Germline CDR1 and CDR2: MDHEN and SYDVKM. CDR3 length: 17 amino acids. Written as DNA, the CDR3 is TGTGCCAGCAGTTTCTTGCAGGGGCGATCTAGCACAGATACGCAGTATTTT. Encoded protein: CASSFLQGRSSTDTQYF.